This TCR beta chain was profiled in a study of blood T cell repertoires in COVID-19. Study details: From the United States, Italy and Spain came samples of acute and convalescent COVID-19. T cells, B-cell-depleted T cells, or PBMCs supplied cDNA or gDNA.

CDR3 length equals 12 residues. CDR1 is LNHDA, CDR2 SQIVND, per germline (reference sequence). V dropped 5 bases and J dropped 7 bases, with 9 bases sitting between them. Per the original methods: Nucleated cell counts were estimated from reference gene primer amplification. Sequencing was performed with immunoSEQ multiplex PCR; in TCRdb, only in-frame clones are kept and a portion is missing. V and J calls and clone size follow that table, whereas D and trimming were derived from the DNA. The table lists roughly 330,000 clones, roughly 90% of them singletons. The sequence was obtained from a woman in her forties or fifties with active or convalescent COVID-19. The V call is TRBV19, the J call TRBJ2-1, with a tentative D call TRBD1 (6 bases). The sequenced sample was peripheral blood. The chain's CDR3 is CASSLQGNEQFF. The CDR3 region has the DNA TGTGCCAGTAGTCTACAGGGAAATGAGCAGTTCTTC.